The 31 T cell receptor beta chains presented below share a single source sample, sequenced in a study of T cell responses to AZD1222 COVID-19 vaccine. The protocol was immunoSEQ multiplex PCR, while the TCRdb copy is restricted to in-frame clones and leaves out a portion. This repertoire shows some 74,000 clones, roughly 88% found once; its top ten account for about 1.3%. The source material was peripheral blood, sampled 28 days after the second AZD1222 dose. The receptor source for this set is an adult who received the AZD1222 COVID-19 vaccine.

The CDR3 DNA sequence: TGTGCCAGCACCCTGTGGACAGGGTTGGGAGAGACCCAGTACTTC. This encodes CASTLWTGLGETQYF. This sequence joins TRBV11-2 and TRBJ2-5, with 8 positions matching TRBD1. The CDR3 sequence is 15 residues long. Germline CDR1 SGHAT, CDR2 FQNNGV. Trimming removed 7 bases from V and 4 bases from J; junction bases left unmatched: 11.

CDR3 nucleotide sequence: TGTGCCAGCAGTTGGTTGGGAGGCACTGAAGCTTTCTTT. Protein product: CASSWLGGTEAFF. The V and J genes are TRBV12-3 or TRBV12-4 and TRBJ1-1, with D hard to call. This CDR3 has 13 amino acids. V shed 4 bases and J shed 4 bases, with 10 bases lying between them.

This chain connects TRBV11-1 to TRBJ2-1; possible D gene TRBD2, 5 bases. The germline V gene encodes CDR1 SGHAT and CDR2 FQDESV (reference sequence). V lost 5 bases, J lost 0 bases, and 11 bases lay in between. The CDR3 is 15 amino acids. The CDR3 region is CASSPRTDSYNEQFF. DNA for the CDR3: TGTGCCAGCAGCCCTCGGACTGACTCCTACAATGAGCAGTTCTTC.

Here the CDR3 reads CASSRVPTRGSSTDTQYF. CDR3 DNA sequence: TGCGCCAGCAGCCGAGTACCCACCAGGGGTTCTAGCACAGATACGCAGTATTTT. The gene calls are TRBV4-1 and TRBJ2-3; D may be TRBD1 (6 bases). V lost 4 bases and J 0 bases, leaving 20 bases between the germline ends. There are 18 residues in the CDR3. Germline assignment: CDR1 MGHRA and CDR2 YSYEKL.

This chain connects TRBV5-4 to TRBJ2-7, with a possible D match to TRBD1 (5 bases). The CDR3 sequence is 13 residues long. The ends were cut back, 4 bases at V and 3 bases at J, with 11 bases in the middle. The V gene's germline CDR1 is SGHNT and CDR2 YYREEE (reference sequence). This chain's CDR3 is CASSLDSVYEQYF. Written as DNA, the CDR3 is TGTGCCAGCAGCCTTGACAGTGTCTACGAGCAGTACTTC.

The rearrangement uses TRBV5-6 and TRBJ1-6, with unresolved D. CDR1 and CDR2 from the germline V gene are SGHDT and YYEEEE. Trimming took off 3 bases at V and 0 bases at J, with 10 bases between the two ends. This CDR3 contains 16 residues. The CDR3 reads CASSSGRSSYNSPLHF. Here the CDR3 DNA reads TGTGCCAGCAGCTCCGGGCGTAGCTCCTATAATTCACCCCTCCACTTT.

The chain uses TRBV28 and TRBJ1-1, with a possible D match to TRBD1 (5 bases). The CDR3 is 13 residues long. From germline, CDR1 is MDHEN and CDR2 SYDVKM. Trimming shortened V by 7 bases and J by 1 base, and 10 bases separated the two germline ends. CDR3 sequence: CASMDDRNTEAFF. CDR3 sequence (DNA): TGTGCCAGCATGGATGACAGGAACACTGAAGCTTTCTTT.

The rearrangement uses TRBV19 and TRBJ1-2, with 11 bases that match TRBD1. With 7 bases clipped from V and 6 bases from J, the junction kept 4 bases outside the gene matches. Germline V gene sequence: CDR1 LNHDA, CDR2 SQIVND (reference sequence). The CDR3 totals 13 residues. The CDR3 region has the DNA TGTGCCAGTATCTCGGGACAGGGGGATGGCTACACCTTC. Residues: CASISGQGDGYTF.

This chain uses TRBV20-1 with TRBJ1-2; D is unclear. Trimming cost V 5 bases and J 6 bases, with 10 bases left between them. Germline loops: CDR1 DFQATT, CDR2 SNEGSKA (reference sequence). This CDR3 contains 11 residues. The CDR3 DNA is TGCAGTGCTTGGAACCTAGATGGCTACACCTTC. Its translation is CSAWNLDGYTF.

The chain employs TRBV7-2 and TRBJ1-1, with 9 bases that match TRBD1. Unmatched junction bases numbered 9, after V lost 5 bases and J lost 5 bases. Germline CDR1 reads SGHTA; CDR2 reads FQGNSA. The CDR3 is 15 residues long. CDR3 residues: CASSLGQGAGTEAFF. CDR3 bases: TGTGCCAGCAGCCTGGGACAGGGCGCTGGGACTGAAGCTTTCTTT.

CDR3 DNA sequence: TGTGCTAGTGCCACCGGGACAACAAACACCGGGGAGCTGTTTTTT. It specifies CASATGTTNTGELFF. The chain employs TRBV12-5 and TRBJ2-2; TRBD1 is a possible D gene (6 bases). The V end lost 7 bases, the J end lost 2 bases, and 14 bases lay between the germline ends. The CDR3 totals 15 residues. Germline V CDR1 and CDR2: LGHNT, FRNRAP.

This clone showed up just once. The chain carries TRBV3-1 (or the pseudogene TRBV3-2) and TRBJ2-1, with 9 bases lining up with TRBD1. The germline gives CDR1 LGHDT, CDR2 YNNKEL (reference sequence). There are 21 residues in the CDR3. With V trimmed by 6 bases and J by 1 base, 22 bases remained unmatched. This CDR3 is CASSPRPTCTGGCGSYNEQFF. In nucleotides, the CDR3 is TGTGCCAGCAGTCCAAGACCAACCTGCACAGGGGGCTGTGGATCCTACAATGAGCAGTTCTTC.

Here the CDR3 DNA reads TGCAGTGCTAGTCCTACAGGGAGTAATGTGTATGGCTACACCTTC. It encodes CSASPTGSNVYGYTF. The chain has TRBV20-1 and TRBJ1-2, with D tentatively TRBD1 (6 bases). Germline values: CDR1 DFQATT, CDR2 SNEGSKA (reference sequence). Trimming took 3 bases from V and 5 from J, leaving 19 bases between them. This CDR3 comprises 15 residues.

CDR3 protein: CASSPFKGNQETQYF. CDR3 bases: TGTGCCAGCTCACCCTTCAAAGGAAACCAAGAGACCCAGTACTTC. The chain uses TRBV18 and TRBJ2-5; no definite D call. Trimming took 3 bases from V and 0 from J, leaving 11 bases between them. The germline V gene has CDR1 KGHSH and CDR2 LQKENI. This CDR3 has 15 amino acids.

The V and J genes are TRBV12-3 or TRBV12-4 and TRBJ2-7; D is ambiguous. V gave up 5 bases and J gave up 3 bases, with 11 bases separating them. The CDR3 length is 13 residues. The CDR3 loop reads CASSGSTDYEQYF. In DNA, the CDR3 is TGTGCCAGCAGTGGATCGACGGACTACGAGCAGTACTTC.

The V gene is TRBV6-6, the J gene TRBJ1-5; D is ambiguous. Looked up from germline, CDR1 is MNHNY and CDR2 is SVGAGI (reference sequence). The CDR3 covers 13 residues. Deletions cut 7 bases from V and 7 bases from J, with 14 bases between. CDR3: CASISGFRQPQHF. CDR3 in DNA: TGTGCCAGCATTTCAGGTTTCAGGCAGCCCCAGCATTTT.

The CDR3 bases are TGTGCCACCAGCCCGAACACCGATTCACCCCTCCACTTT. Translation gives CATSPNTDSPLHF. The gene calls are TRBV15 and TRBJ1-6; no clear D. The CDR3 has 13 amino acids. The V gene lost 5 bases and the J gene lost 8 bases, with 10 bases spanning the gap. Germline loops: CDR1 LNHNV, CDR2 YYDKDF (reference sequence).

V usage is TRBV2 and J usage is TRBJ2-3, with 11 bases aligning to TRBD2. Germline CDR1 is SNHLY and CDR2 is FYNNEI. The V segment lost 6 bases and the J segment 6 bases; nucleotides outside the gene matches: 8. This CDR3 spans 15 amino acids. CDR3 DNA sequence: TGTGCCAGCAGAGGGAGGGCTAGCGGGGGGGATACGCAGTATTTT. It is translated as CASRGRASGGDTQYF.

The J gene is TRBJ1-1, the V gene TRBV19; no reliable D call. The CDR3 covers 16 residues. The germline gives CDR1 LNHDA, CDR2 SQIVND (reference sequence). V shed 5 bases and J shed 2 bases, with 18 bases lying between them. The CDR3, as DNA: TGTGCCAGTAGTCGGGGTTTCGAGGCGGCTAACACTGAAGCTTTCTTT. Translated, it gives CASSRGFEAANTEAFF.

The chain employs TRBV27 and TRBJ1-6; D is unclear. The V gene's germline CDR1 is MNHEY and CDR2 SMNVEV (reference sequence). V shed 6 bases and J shed 3 bases, with 9 bases lying between them. The CDR3 consists of 14 residues. The CDR3, as DNA: TGTGCCAGCAGCAGCCAGCTCTATAATTCACCCCTCCACTTT. Amino acid sequence: CASSSQLYNSPLHF.

The gene calls are TRBV28 and TRBJ1-6, with 7 bases identical to TRBD1. This CDR3 has 15 amino acids. V was clipped by 9 bases and J by 0 bases; unmatched bases: 5. Germline values: CDR1 MDHEN, CDR2 SYDVKM. CDR3 in DNA: TGTGCCAGTTTCTCAGGGGGCTCCTATAATTCACCCCTCCACTTT. Residues: CASFSGGSYNSPLHF.

The rearrangement joins TRBV14 to TRBJ1-4; no definite D call. CDR3 length: 12 amino acids. Trimming stripped 4 bases from V and 6 bases from J, with 6 bases between. Germline CDR1 and CDR2: SGHDN and FVKESK. The chain's CDR3 is CASSRPDEKLFF. The CDR3 DNA reads as TGTGCCAGCAGCCGCCCAGATGAAAAACTGTTTTTT.

The V gene is TRBV29-1, the J gene TRBJ1-4; a weak D match, TRBD1 (6 bases). V lost 6 bases to trimming and J lost 5 bases, with 16 bases between them. The germline CDR1 and CDR2 sequences are SQVTM and ANQGSEA. The CDR3 totals 14 residues. CDR3 region: CSVAAPGQNEKLFF. The CDR3 DNA reads TGCAGCGTCGCCGCACCGGGACAAAATGAAAAACTGTTTTTT.

This chain links TRBV5-8 with TRBJ1-4; tentatively, D is TRBD1 (5 bases). CDR3 size: 15 residues. The V gene lost 4 bases and the J gene lost 5 bases, with 15 bases spanning the gap. CDR1 is SGHTS and CDR2 is YDEGEE in the germline V gene. CDR3 in amino acids: CASSPGTVKNEKLFF. Written as DNA, the CDR3 is TGTGCCAGCAGCCCCGGGACCGTCAAAAATGAAAAACTGTTTTTT.

The rearrangement uses TRBV29-1 and TRBJ2-2, with D maybe TRBD1 (5 bases). Deletions cut 6 bases from V and 0 bases from J, with 8 bases between. CDR1 SQVTM and CDR2 ANQGSEA come from the germline V gene. The CDR3 runs 13 residues. The CDR3 sequence is CSVSRANTGELFF. In nucleotides, the CDR3 is TGCAGCGTCAGCAGGGCGAACACCGGGGAGCTGTTTTTT.

The J gene is TRBJ2-7, the V gene TRBV6-5; TRBD2 might be the D (6 bases). This CDR3 comprises 15 residues. Germline-derived CDR1 and CDR2 are MNHEY and SVGAGI. V was trimmed by 7 bases and J by 1 base, leaving 17 bases between them. Written as DNA, the CDR3 is TGTGCCAGCACCCCCGAGGCAGGGAGGTCCTACGAGCAGTACTTC. Residues: CASTPEAGRSYEQYF.

The chain uses TRBV29-1 and TRBJ2-7; unclear D gene. The V end lost 4 bases, the J end lost 0 bases, and 7 bases lay between the germline ends. CDR3 length: 12 amino acids. In germline, CDR1 is SQVTM, CDR2 ANQGSEA. CDR3 in DNA: TGCAGCGTTGTAAAAGCCTCCTACGAGCAGTACTTC. The encoded protein is CSVVKASYEQYF.

The chain links TRBV27 to TRBJ1-5, with 7 bases fitting TRBD1. Germline trimming cut 3 bases from V and 1 base from J; bases unmatched to any gene: 15. CDR1 and CDR2 from the germline V gene are MNHEY and SMNVEV (reference sequence). The CDR3 sequence is 19 residues long. The CDR3 is CASSFWRGPGGGSNQPQHF. CDR3 coding DNA: TGTGCCAGCAGTTTTTGGAGGGGGCCAGGGGGTGGGAGCAATCAGCCCCAGCATTTT.

The chain recombines TRBV29-1 with TRBJ1-4; 8 nucleotides match TRBD1. Germline loops: CDR1 SQVTM, CDR2 ANQGSEA. The ends lost 7 bases at V and 0 bases at J; junction bases unmatched: 16. CDR3 length: 18 residues. DNA of the CDR3: TGCAGCGCTCCCCCGGGGACAGGACGTTCCCCAACTAATGAAAAACTGTTTTTT. Encoded protein: CSAPPGTGRSPTNEKLFF.

The genes are TRBV28 and TRBJ1-5; D might be TRBD1 (5 bases). This CDR3 is 15 amino acids long. Germline V gene sequence: CDR1 MDHEN, CDR2 SYDVKM. With 5 bases removed from V and 0 bases from J, the gap between germline ends came to 11 bases. The CDR3 spells CASSPTRGSNQPQHF. CDR3 bases: TGTGCCAGCAGTCCTACAAGGGGTAGCAATCAGCCCCAGCATTTT.

The chain couples TRBV27 to TRBJ2-1, with D possibly being TRBD2 (7 bases). V lost 2 bases to trimming and J lost 4 bases, with 12 bases between them. Germline CDR1 and CDR2: MNHEY and SMNVEV (reference sequence). This CDR3 region has 15 residues. CDR3 coding DNA: TGTGCCAGCAGTTTAGCGGGGGCTCTATACAATGAGCAGTTCTTC. This encodes CASSLAGALYNEQFF.